What follows is one T cell receptor (beta chain) and its context. Its antigen is not identified. From germline, CDR1 is SGHNT and CDR2 YENEEA. This CDR3 has 15 amino acids. The ends were cut back, 0 bases at V and 2 bases at J, with 9 bases in the middle. These data are taken from a study of Ad26.COV2.S vaccination and SARS-CoV-2 variants. Study findings and constraints: The placebo group had lower spike-specific TCR breadth than the vaccine recipients did.

Treatment reported: 19 received Ad26.COV2.S at low or high dose, single or two shots; 5 received placebo; per-sample allocation not given. Collection of the samples took place on day 63 after the first injection of vaccine or placebo. Participants' vaccine, an Ad26 vector, delivered Wuhan-strain SARS-CoV-2 spike. Data came from immunoSEQ multiplex PCR; TCRdb stores just in-frame clones and leaves some out. The sample includes some 450,000 clones, roughly 87% of them seen just once. The TCR sequence derives from a person between 18 and 65 years old who received the Ad26.COV2.S COVID-19 vaccine or a placebo. V gene TRBV11-3 combines with J gene TRBJ2-3, with D hard to call. The sample was peripheral blood, taken in a trial of Ad26.COV2.S vaccine versus placebo. The CDR3 protein is CASSLDGYYTDTQYF. In DNA, the CDR3 is TGTGCCAGCAGCTTAGATGGGTACTACACAGATACGCAGTATTTT. Drawing the rest from reference TRBV11-3 and TRBJ2-3, the complete variable domain is EAGVVQSPRYKIIEKKQPVAFWCNPISGHNTLYWYLQNLGQGPELLIRYENEEAVDDSQLPKDRFSAERLKGVDSTLKIQPAELGDSAVYLCASSLDGYYTDTQYFGPGTRLTVL.